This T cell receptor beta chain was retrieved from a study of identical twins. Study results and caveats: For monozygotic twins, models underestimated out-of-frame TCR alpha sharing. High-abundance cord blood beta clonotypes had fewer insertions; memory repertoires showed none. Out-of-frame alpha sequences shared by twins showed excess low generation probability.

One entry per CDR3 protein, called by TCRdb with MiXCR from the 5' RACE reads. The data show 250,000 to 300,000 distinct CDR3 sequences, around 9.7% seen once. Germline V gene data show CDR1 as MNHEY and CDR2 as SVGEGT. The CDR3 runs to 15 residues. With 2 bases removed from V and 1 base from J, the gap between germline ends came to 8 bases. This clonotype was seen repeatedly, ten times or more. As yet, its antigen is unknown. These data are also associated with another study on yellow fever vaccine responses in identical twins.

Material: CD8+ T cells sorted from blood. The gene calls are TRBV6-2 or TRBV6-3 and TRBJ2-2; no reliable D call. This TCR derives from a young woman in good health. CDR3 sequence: CASSYEAENTGELFF. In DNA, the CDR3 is TGTGCCAGCAGTTACGAGGCAGAGAACACCGGGGAGCTGTTTTTT.